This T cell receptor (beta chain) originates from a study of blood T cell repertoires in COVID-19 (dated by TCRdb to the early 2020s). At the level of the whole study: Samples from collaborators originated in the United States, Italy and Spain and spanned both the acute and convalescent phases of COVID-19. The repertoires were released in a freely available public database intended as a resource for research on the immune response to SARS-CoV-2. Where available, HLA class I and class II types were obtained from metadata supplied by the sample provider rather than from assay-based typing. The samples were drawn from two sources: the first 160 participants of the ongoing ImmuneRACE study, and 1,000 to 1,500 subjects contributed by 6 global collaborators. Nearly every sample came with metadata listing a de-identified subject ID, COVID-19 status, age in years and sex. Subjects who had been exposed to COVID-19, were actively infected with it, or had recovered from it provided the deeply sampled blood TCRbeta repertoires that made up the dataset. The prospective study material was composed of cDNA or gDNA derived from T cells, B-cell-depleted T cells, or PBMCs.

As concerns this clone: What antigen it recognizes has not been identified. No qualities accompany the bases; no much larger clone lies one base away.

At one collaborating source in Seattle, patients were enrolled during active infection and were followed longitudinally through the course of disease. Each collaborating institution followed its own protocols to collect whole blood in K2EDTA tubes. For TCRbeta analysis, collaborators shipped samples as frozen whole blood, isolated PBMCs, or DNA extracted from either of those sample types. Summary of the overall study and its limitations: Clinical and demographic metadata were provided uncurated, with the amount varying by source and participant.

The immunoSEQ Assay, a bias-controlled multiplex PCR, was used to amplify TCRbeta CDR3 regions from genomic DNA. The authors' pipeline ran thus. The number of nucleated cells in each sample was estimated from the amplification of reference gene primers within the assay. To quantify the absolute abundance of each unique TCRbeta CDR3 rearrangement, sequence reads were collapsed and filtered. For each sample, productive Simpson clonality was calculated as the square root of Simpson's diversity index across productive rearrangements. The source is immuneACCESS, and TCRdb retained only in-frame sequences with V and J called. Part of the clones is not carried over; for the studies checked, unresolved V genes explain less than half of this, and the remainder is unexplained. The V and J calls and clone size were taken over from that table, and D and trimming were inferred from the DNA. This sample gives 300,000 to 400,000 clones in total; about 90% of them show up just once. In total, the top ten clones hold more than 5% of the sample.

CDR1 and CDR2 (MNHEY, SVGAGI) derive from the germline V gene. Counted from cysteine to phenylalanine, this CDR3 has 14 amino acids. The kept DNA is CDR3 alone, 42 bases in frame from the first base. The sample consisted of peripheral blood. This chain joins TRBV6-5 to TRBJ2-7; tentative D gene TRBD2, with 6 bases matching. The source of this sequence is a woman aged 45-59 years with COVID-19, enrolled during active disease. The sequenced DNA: TGTGCGGCATCGCGGGGCCCCCTTTCCTACGAGCAGTACTTC. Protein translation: CAASRGPLSYEQYF.